This T cell receptor (beta chain) was captured in a study of blood T cells in healthy people across ages. Each of the donors had roughly 9.1 milliliters of peripheral blood drawn into EDTA-treated Vacutainer tubes. The authors ran a second PCR of about 6 to 11 cycles using a sample-barcoded 5' primer and a J-beta primer mix. MiXCR, run by TCRdb on the 5' RACE reads, gives a single entry per CDR3 protein. This sample has around 1,000,000 distinct CDR3 sequences, with 25% found just once. Germline loops: CDR1 SEHNR, CDR2 FQNEAQ (reference sequence). The CDR3 is made up of 15 amino acids. A further study also used this sample, focusing on T cells of mothers and their children. That work contributes: Compared with unrelated pairs, related mother-child pairs had slightly higher, non-significant overlap.

The chain combines TRBV7-9 with TRBJ2-5; 8 bases are shared with TRBD2. The J call may be in error: the DNA end matches TRBJ2-1 better. The clonotype originates from a girl aged 2 to 9 in good health. Sequencing input: blood. CDR3: CASSRRLLAGGEQFF. Here the CDR3 DNA reads TGTGCCAGCAGCCGAAGGCTGCTAGCGGGTGGTGAGCAGTTCTTC.